Shown below are 10 T cell receptor beta chains from a single sample sequenced in a study of blood T cell repertoires in COVID-19 (dated by TCRdb to 2018 to 2021). Libraries were made using the immunoSEQ multiplex PCR assay. TCRdb took over this immuneACCESS table, retaining in-frame rearrangements with V and J assigned. Such tables are incomplete; in checked studies, under half of the missing clones stem from an unresolved V gene, and the remainder is unexplained. The sample profile shows roughly 230,000 clones; about 83% of them were found once. Around 5.2% of the sample comes from the top ten. The sequencing sample was made of peripheral blood. The origin of the receptors is a human donor in a cohort sampled during active COVID-19.

There are a few counts of this clone. The chain uses TRBV7-3 and TRBJ2-3, with D unresolved. Trimming cost V 2 bases and J 0 bases, with 6 bases left between them. Looked up from germline, CDR1 is SGHTA and CDR2 is FQGTGA. The CDR3 totals 14 residues. The CDR3, as DNA: TGTGCCAGCAGCTTAGGTCAGAGCACAGATACGCAGTATTTT. Translation: CASSLGQSTDTQYF.

The V call is TRBV7-9, the J call TRBJ1-1; maybe TRBD1 (6 bases). This CDR3 contains 13 residues. Germline V gene data show CDR1 as SEHNR and CDR2 as FQNEAQ (reference sequence). V lost 0 bases and J 4 bases, leaving 6 bases between the germline ends. The CDR3 nucleotides are TGTGCCAGCAGCTTAGCGGACAGCACTGAAGCTTTCTTT. It yields the protein CASSLADSTEAFF.

V is TRBV11-2 and J is TRBJ1-1, with 9 bases fitting TRBD1. V shed 4 bases and J 8 bases; nucleotides not matched to a gene: 5. The CDR3 consists of 13 residues. Germline V gene sequence: CDR1 SGHAT, CDR2 FQNNGV. The CDR3 protein is CASSSQTGGEAFF. In DNA form, the CDR3 reads TGTGCCAGCAGCTCCCAGACAGGGGGAGAAGCTTTCTTT.

This chain connects TRBV6-1 to TRBJ1-6; tentatively, D is TRBD1 (5 bases). This CDR3 is built from 14 residues. Germline V gene sequence: CDR1 MNHNS, CDR2 SASEGT. The V end lost 0 bases, the J end lost 10 bases, and 10 bases lay between the germline ends. CDR3 amino acids: CASSEAGGTSPLHF. The CDR3, as DNA: TGTGCCAGCAGTGAAGCGGGGGGAACCTCACCCCTCCACTTT.

The genes are TRBV4-1 and TRBJ2-5; the D gene is possibly TRBD1 (6 bases). From germline, CDR1 is MGHRA and CDR2 YSYEKL. The CDR3 is 14 residues long. Trimming removed 4 bases at V and 5 bases at J, with 14 bases between. CDR3 sequence reads: CASSLRGVGETQYF. Written as DNA, the CDR3 is TGCGCCAGCAGCCTCAGGGGAGTGGGGGAGACCCAGTACTTC.

V and J are TRBV2 and TRBJ2-3, with 11 bases fitting TRBD1. The trim removed 9 bases at V and 3 bases at J, leaving 8 bases unmatched. The V gene's germline CDR1 is SNHLY and CDR2 FYNNEI. The CDR3 sequence is 15 residues long. This chain's CDR3 is CASTGQGARTDTQYF. CDR3 in DNA: TGTGCCAGTACCGGACAGGGGGCGCGGACAGATACGCAGTATTTT. Variable domain in full (rest from reference TRBV2 and TRBJ2-3): EPEVTQTPSHQVTQMGQEVILRCVPISNHLYFYWYRQILGQKVEFLVSFYNNEISEKSEIFDDQFSVERPDGSNFTLKIRSTKLEDSAMYFCASTGQGARTDTQYFGPGTRLTVL.

The chain is built from TRBV7-2 and TRBJ2-5; a possible D gene is TRBD2 (6 bases). The CDR3 extends over 14 amino acids. The germline gives CDR1 SGHTA, CDR2 FQGNSA. V lost 4 bases and J 5 bases, leaving 14 bases between the germline ends. The CDR3: CASSWHRDLETQYF. As DNA, the CDR3 is TGTGCCAGCAGCTGGCACCGGGACTTGGAGACCCAGTACTTC.

The CDR3 nucleotides read TGTGCCATCAGTGAGAATCAGGGTCCTGGGGGCTACACCTTC. This sequence encodes CAISENQGPGGYTF. The chain couples TRBV10-3 to TRBJ1-2, with D tentatively TRBD1 (5 bases). The V end was cut by 2 bases, the J end by 8 bases, with 15 bases between. The CDR3 has 14 amino acids. The germline V gene has CDR1 ENHRY and CDR2 SYGVKD.

The chain recombines TRBV10-2 with TRBJ1-1; D is possibly TRBD1 (6 bases). CDR3 length: 17 residues. V gave up 6 bases and J gave up 3 bases, with 23 bases separating them. The germline gives CDR1 WSHSY, CDR2 SAAADI. This chain's CDR3 is CASRKLPTQGWDTEAFF. Here the CDR3 DNA reads TGCGCCAGCAGAAAACTCCCCACACAGGGTTGGGACACTGAAGCTTTCTTT.

This chain connects TRBV19 to TRBJ2-7; 7 nucleotides agree with TRBD1. CDR1 LNHDA and CDR2 SQIVND come from the germline V gene (reference sequence). There are 12 residues in the CDR3. Unmatched junction bases numbered 9, after V lost 10 bases and J lost 6 bases. The CDR3, as DNA: TGTGCCACAGGGGGACCCCTTATCGAGCAGTACTTC. It codes for CATGGPLIEQYF.